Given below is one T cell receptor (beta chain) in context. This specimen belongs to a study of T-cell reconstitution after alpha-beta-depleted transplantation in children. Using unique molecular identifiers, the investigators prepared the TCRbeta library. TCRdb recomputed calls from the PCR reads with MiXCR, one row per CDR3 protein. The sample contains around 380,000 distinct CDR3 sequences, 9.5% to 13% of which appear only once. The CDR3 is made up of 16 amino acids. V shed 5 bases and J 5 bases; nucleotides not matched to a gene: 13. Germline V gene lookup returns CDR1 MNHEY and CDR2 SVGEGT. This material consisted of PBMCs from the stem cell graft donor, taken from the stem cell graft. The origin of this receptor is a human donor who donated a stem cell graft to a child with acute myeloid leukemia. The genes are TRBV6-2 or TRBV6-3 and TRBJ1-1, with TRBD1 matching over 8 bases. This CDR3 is CASSPRAGGADTEAFF. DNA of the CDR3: TGTGCCAGCAGTCCACGGGCAGGGGGCGCGGATACTGAAGCTTTCTTT.